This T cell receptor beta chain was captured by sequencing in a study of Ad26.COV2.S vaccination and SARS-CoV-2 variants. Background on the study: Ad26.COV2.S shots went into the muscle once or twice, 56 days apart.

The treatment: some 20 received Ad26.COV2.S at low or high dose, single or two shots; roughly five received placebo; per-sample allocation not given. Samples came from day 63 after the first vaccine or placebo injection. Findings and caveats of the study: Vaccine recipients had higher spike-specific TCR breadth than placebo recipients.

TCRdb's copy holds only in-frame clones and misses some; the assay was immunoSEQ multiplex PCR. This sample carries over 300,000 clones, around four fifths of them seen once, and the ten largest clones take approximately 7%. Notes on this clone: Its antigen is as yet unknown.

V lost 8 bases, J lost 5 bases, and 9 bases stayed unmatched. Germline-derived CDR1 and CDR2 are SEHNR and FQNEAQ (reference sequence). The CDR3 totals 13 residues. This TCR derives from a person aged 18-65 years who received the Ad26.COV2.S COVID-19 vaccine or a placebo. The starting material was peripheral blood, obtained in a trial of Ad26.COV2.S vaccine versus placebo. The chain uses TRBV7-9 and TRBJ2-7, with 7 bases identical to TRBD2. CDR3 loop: CASSGTIIDEQYF. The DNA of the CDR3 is TGTGCCAGCTCGGGGACTATAATTGACGAGCAGTACTTC.